This TCR beta chain is drawn from a study of glioma-infiltrating T cells after dendritic cell vaccination. CDR1 is SGHRS and CDR2 is YFSETQ in the germline V gene. The CDR3 totals 15 residues. With 8 bases removed from V and 2 bases from J, the gap between germline ends came to 18 bases. The assay was immunoSEQ multiplex PCR, and TCRdb's table has in-frame clones only and misses some. This sample yields tens of thousands of clones, of which more than 85% are seen a single time; roughly 2% belongs to the top ten. The source is a human donor with glioblastoma. The specimen was blood, collected before dendritic cell vaccination. V is TRBV5-1 and J is TRBJ2-3; D is perhaps TRBD1 (6 bases). The CDR3 loop reads CASTEQGTSTDTQYF. CDR3 DNA sequence: TGCGCCAGTACTGAGCAGGGGACCTCCACAGATACGCAGTATTTT.